This T cell receptor beta chain originates from a study of brain T cells in children with intractable seizures. TCRdb's table, derived via immunoSEQ multiplex PCR, lists solely in-frame clones and lacks some. The table lists 95,000 to 120,000 clones, approximately 94% of them singletons, with approximately 3.9% in the top ten. CDR1 WNHNN and CDR2 SYGVQD come from the germline V gene (reference sequence). The CDR3 is 13 amino acids. The V gene lost 2 bases and the J gene lost 7 bases, with 12 bases spanning the gap. Surgery cases with the highest brain T cell transcript signatures were chosen for sequencing.

The starting material was peripheral blood, obtained at surgery. This receptor was taken from a boy under two years old with hemimegalencephaly and intractable seizures. The chain employs TRBV10-1 and TRBJ2-7, with D possibly matching TRBD1 (6 bases). Here the CDR3 DNA reads TGCGCCAGCAGTGAGAACAGGGTGGGGGAGCAGTACTTC. Protein sequence: CASSENRVGEQYF.